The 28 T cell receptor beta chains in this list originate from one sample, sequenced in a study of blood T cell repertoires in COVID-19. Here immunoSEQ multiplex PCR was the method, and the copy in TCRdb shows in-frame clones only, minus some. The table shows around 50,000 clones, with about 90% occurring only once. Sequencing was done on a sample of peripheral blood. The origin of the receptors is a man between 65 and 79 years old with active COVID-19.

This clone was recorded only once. The CDR3 loop is CASSPSSGGLQMYF. DNA of the CDR3: TGCGCCAGCAGCCCGAGTAGCGGGGGGCTACAGATGTACTTC. The J gene is TRBJ2-7, the V gene TRBV5-1; 10 nucleotides align to TRBD2. Germline CDR1 SGHRS, CDR2 YFSETQ. V lost 4 bases, J lost 12 bases, and 13 bases stayed unmatched. This CDR3 comprises 14 residues.

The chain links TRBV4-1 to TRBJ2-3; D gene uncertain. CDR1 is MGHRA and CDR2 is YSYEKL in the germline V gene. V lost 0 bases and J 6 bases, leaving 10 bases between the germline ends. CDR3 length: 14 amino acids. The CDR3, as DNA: TGCGCCAGCAGCCAAGAAAGGAGTGTTGATACGCAGTATTTT. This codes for CASSQERSVDTQYF.

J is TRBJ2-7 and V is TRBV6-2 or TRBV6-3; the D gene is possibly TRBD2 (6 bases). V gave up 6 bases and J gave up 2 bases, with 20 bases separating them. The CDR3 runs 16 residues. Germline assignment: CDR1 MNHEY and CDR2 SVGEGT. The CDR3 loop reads CASSYLLGDLTYEQYF. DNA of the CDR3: TGTGCCAGCAGCTATCTCTTAGGGGACTTAACCTACGAGCAGTACTTC.

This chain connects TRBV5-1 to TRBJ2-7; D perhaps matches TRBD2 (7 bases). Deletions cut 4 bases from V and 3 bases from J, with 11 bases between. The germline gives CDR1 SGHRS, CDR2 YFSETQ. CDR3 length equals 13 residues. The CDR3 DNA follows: TGCGCCAGCAGCAACAGGGAGGGCTACGAGCAGTACTTC. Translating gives CASSNREGYEQYF.

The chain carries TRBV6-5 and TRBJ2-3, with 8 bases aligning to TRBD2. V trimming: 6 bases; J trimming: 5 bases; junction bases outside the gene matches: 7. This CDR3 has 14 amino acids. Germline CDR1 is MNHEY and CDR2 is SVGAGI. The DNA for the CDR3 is TGTGCCAGCAGGCCGGGACTAGACATAGATACGCAGTATTTT. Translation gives CASRPGLDIDTQYF.

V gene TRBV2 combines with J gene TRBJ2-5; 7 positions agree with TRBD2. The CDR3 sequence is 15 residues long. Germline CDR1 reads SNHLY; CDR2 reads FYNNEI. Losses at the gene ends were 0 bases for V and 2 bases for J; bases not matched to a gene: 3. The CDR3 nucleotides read TGTGCCAGCAGTGAAGCGTGGGGGGGGCAAGAGACCCAGTACTTC. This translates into CASSEAWGGQETQYF.

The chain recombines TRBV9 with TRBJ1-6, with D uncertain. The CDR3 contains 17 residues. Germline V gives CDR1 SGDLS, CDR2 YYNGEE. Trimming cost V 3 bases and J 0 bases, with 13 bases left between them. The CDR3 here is CASSGTSNPSYNSPLHF. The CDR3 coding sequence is TGTGCCAGCAGCGGTACTAGCAACCCCTCCTATAATTCACCCCTCCACTTT.

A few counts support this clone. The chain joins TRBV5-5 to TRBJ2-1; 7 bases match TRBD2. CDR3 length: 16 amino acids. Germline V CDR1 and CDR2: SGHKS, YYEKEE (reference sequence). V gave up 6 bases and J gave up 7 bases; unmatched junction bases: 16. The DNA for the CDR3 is TGTGCCAGCAATCTCCCATGGGGGGGGGTTTCGAATGAGCAGTTCTTC. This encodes CASNLPWGGVSNEQFF.

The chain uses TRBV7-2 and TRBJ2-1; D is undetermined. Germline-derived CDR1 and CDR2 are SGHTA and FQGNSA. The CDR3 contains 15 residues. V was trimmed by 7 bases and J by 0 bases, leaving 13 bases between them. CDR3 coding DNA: TGTGCCAGCACCAATTTTCTTAGCTCCTACAATGAGCAGTTCTTC. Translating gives CASTNFLSSYNEQFF.

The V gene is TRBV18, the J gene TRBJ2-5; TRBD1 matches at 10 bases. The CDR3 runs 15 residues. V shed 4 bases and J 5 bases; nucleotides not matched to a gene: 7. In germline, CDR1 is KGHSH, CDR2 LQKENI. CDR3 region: CASSQTTGGAETQYF. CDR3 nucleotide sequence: TGTGCCAGCTCACAAACGACAGGGGGCGCGGAGACCCAGTACTTC.

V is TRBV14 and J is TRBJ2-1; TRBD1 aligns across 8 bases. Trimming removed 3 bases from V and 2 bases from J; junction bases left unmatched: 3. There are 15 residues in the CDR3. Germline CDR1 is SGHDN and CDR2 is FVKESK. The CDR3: CASSHTGGTYNEQFF. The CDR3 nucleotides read TGTGCCAGCAGCCATACAGGGGGTACCTACAATGAGCAGTTCTTC.

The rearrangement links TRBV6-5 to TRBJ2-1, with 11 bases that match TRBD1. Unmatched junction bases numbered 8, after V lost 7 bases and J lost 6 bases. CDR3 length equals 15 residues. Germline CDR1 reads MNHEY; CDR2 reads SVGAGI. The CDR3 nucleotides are TGTGCCAGCATCCCCGGACAGGGGGCGGTCAATGAGCAGTTCTTC. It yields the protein CASIPGQGAVNEQFF.

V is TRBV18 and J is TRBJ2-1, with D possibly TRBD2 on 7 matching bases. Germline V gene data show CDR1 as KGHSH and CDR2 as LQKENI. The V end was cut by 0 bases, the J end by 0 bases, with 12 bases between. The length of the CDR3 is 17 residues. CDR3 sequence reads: CASSPPVGGPSYNEQFF. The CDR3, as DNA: TGTGCCAGCTCACCACCCGTCGGGGGGCCCTCCTACAATGAGCAGTTCTTC.

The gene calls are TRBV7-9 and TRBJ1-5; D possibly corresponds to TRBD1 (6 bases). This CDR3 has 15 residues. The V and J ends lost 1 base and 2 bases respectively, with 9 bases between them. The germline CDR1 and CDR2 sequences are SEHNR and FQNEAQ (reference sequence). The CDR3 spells CASSLGSGGNQPQHF. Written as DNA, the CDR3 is TGTGCCAGCAGCTTAGGATCAGGGGGCAATCAGCCCCAGCATTTT.

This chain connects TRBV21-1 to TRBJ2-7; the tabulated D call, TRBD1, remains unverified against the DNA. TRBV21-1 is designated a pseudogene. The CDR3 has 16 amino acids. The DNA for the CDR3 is TGTGCCAGCAGCAAAGCTCGCGCAGGGGGCTCCTACGAGCAGTACTTC. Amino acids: CASSKARAGGSYEQYF.

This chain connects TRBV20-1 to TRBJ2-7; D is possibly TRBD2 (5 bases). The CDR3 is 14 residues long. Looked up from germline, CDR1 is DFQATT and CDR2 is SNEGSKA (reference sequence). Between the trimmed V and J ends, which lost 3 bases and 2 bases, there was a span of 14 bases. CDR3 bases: TGCAGTGCTAGTAGGCTAGCTGGGACCTACGAGCAGTACTTC. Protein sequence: CSASRLAGTYEQYF.

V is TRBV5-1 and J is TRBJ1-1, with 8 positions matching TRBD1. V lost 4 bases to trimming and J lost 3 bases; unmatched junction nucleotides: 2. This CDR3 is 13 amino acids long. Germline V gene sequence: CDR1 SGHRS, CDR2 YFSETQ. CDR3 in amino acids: CASSPTGDTEAFF. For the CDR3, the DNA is TGCGCCAGCAGCCCGACAGGGGACACTGAAGCTTTCTTT.

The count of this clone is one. The CDR3 nucleotides are TGTGCCAGCAGCAAAGTCAGGGGAATAGGTAATTCACCCCTCCACTTT. Its translation is CASSKVRGIGNSPLHF. The V gene is TRBV21-1, the J gene TRBJ1-6; TRBD1, the table's D call, was not compared with the DNA. TRBV21-1 is tagged as a pseudogene. The CDR3 has 16 residues.

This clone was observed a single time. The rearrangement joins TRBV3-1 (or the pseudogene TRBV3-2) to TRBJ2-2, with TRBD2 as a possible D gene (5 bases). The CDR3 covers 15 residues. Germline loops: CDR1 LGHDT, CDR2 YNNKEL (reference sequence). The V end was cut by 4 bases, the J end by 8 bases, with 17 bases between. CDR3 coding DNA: TGTGCCAGCAGCCCCCTAAGCTCGGGGTCAGGGGAGCTGTTTTTT. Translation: CASSPLSSGSGELFF.

The CDR3 DNA sequence: TGCAGCGTTCAACCAGGGACAGGGCACGAGCAGTACTTC. It yields the protein CSVQPGTGHEQYF. V is TRBV29-1 and J is TRBJ2-7; 9 positions match TRBD1. With V trimmed by 5 bases and J by 5 bases, 7 bases remained unmatched. This CDR3 comprises 13 residues. Germline V gives CDR1 SQVTM, CDR2 ANQGSEA.

The CDR3 nucleotides read TGCGCCAGCAGCCGAACCCTCGGACTGGAACCCCTCCACTTT. Protein product: CASSRTLGLEPLHF. The chain combines TRBV5-1 with TRBJ1-6; D gene unclear. Looked up from germline, CDR1 is SGHRS and CDR2 is YFSETQ. V was clipped by 4 bases and J by 12 bases, with 17 bases between them. The length of the CDR3 is 14 residues.

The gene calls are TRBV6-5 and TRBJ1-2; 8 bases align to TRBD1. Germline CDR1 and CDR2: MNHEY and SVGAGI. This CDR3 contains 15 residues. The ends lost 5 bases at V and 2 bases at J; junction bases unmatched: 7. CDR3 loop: CASSTPAGGNYGYTF. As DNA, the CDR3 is TGTGCCAGCAGTACCCCAGCAGGGGGCAACTATGGCTACACCTTC.

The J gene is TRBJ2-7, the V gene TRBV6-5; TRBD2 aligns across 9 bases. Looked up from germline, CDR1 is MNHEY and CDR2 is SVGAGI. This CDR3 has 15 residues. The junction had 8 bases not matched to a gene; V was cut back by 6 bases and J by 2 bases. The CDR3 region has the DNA TGTGCCAGCAGCTCCGGGCTAGCGGGGACCTACGAGCAGTACTTC. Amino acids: CASSSGLAGTYEQYF.

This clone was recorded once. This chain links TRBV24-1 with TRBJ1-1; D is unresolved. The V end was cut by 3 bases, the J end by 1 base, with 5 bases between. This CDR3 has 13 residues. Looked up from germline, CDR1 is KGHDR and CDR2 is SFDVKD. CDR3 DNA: TGTGCCACCAGTGATGGGCGGAACACTGAAGCTTTCTTT. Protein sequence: CATSDGRNTEAFF.

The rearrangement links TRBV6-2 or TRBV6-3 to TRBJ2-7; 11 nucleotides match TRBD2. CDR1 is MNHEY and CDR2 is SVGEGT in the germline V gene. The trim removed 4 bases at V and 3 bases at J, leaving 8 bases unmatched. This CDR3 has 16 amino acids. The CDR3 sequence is CASSSILAGGFYEQYF. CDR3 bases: TGTGCCAGCAGTTCAATTCTAGCGGGGGGTTTCTACGAGCAGTACTTC.

Here the CDR3 DNA reads TGTGCCAGCAGCTTAGCGATGAGGACAGGGGGCTCCTACGAGCAGTACTTC. It codes for CASSLAMRTGGSYEQYF. The gene calls are TRBV7-2 and TRBJ2-7; 10 bases align to TRBD1. Germline assignment: CDR1 SGHTA and CDR2 FQGNSA. The CDR3 contains 17 residues. Unmatched junction bases numbered 5, after V lost 0 bases and J lost 0 bases.

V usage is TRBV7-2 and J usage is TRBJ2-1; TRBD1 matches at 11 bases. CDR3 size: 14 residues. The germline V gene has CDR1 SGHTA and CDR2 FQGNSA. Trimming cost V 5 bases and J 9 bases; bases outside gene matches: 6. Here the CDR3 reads CASSMDRGRGEQFF. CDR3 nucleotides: TGTGCCAGCAGCATGGACAGGGGGCGTGGTGAGCAGTTCTTC.

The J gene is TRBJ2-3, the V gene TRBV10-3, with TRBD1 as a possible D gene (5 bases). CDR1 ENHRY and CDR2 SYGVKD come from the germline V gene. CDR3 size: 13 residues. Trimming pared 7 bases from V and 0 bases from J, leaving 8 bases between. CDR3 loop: CAITDSSTDTQYF. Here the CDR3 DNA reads TGTGCCATCACCGACAGTAGCACAGATACGCAGTATTTT.